The next 7 T cell receptor beta chains were all read from a single sample in a study of T cell repertoires in cytomegalovirus infection. These receptors have no known antigen. TCRdb processed the reads anew with MiXCR; each CDR3 protein has one entry. The top ten hold 17% of the sample, which has hundreds of thousands of distinct CDR3 sequences, roughly a third seen once. The material sequenced was cultured PBMCs, taken from culture after CMV antigen stimulation. These receptors all stem from a human donor in good health (CMV status not recorded). Some clones in this sample may be carry-over from other donors' samples.

J is TRBJ2-1 and V is TRBV11-2, with 9 bases aligning to TRBD2. Germline trimming cut 5 bases from V and 15 bases from J; bases unmatched to any gene: 8. The CDR3 covers 12 residues. Per germline, CDR1 SGHAT and CDR2 FQNNGV. The CDR3 sequence: CASSVGSGRWFF. CDR3 sequence (DNA): TGTGCCAGCAGCGTTGGCAGCGGGAGGTGGTTCTTC.

J is TRBJ2-2 and V is TRBV25-1; unclear D gene. Looked up from germline, CDR1 is MGHDK and CDR2 is SYGVNS. There are 14 residues in the CDR3. The germline V and J ends were trimmed by 7 bases and 1 base, with 10 bases remaining between them. CDR3 region: CASKELGNTGELFF. CDR3 DNA sequence: TGTGCCAGCAAGGAGTTGGGGAACACCGGGGAGCTGTTTTTT. Full variable domain (outside the CDR3, taken from reference TRBV25-1 and TRBJ2-2): EADIYQTPRYLVIGTGKKITLECSQTMGHDKMYWYQQDPGMELHLIHYSYGVNSTEKGDLSSESTVSRIRTEHFPLTLESARPSHTSQYLCASKELGNTGELFFGEGSRLTVL.

The chain uses TRBV28 and TRBJ2-5; TRBD2 aligns across 9 bases. CDR1 is MDHEN and CDR2 is SYDVKM in the germline V gene. Unmatched junction bases numbered 6, after V lost 5 bases and J lost 5 bases. This CDR3 contains 14 residues. The CDR3 sequence is CASSRSGSKETQYF. The CDR3 DNA is TGTGCCAGCAGTCGTAGCGGGAGTAAGGAGACCCAGTACTTC. Together with reference TRBV28 and TRBJ2-5, the CDR3 gives the full variable domain: DVKVTQSSRYLVKRTGEKVFLECVQDMDHENMFWYRQDPGLGLRLIYFSYDVKMKEKGDIPEGYSVSREKKERFSLILESASTNQTSMYLCASSRSGSKETQYFGPGTRLLVL.

V is TRBV7-9 and J is TRBJ2-3; 16 nucleotides align to TRBD2. V gave up 3 bases and J gave up 6 bases; unmatched junction bases: 6. This CDR3 has 17 residues. The germline gives CDR1 SEHNR, CDR2 FQNEAQ (reference sequence). The CDR3 DNA reads TGTGCCAGCAGCTTCCCGGGACTAGCGGGAGGGCCTGATACGCAGTATTTT. Translated: CASSFPGLAGGPDTQYF.

The chain joins TRBV29-1 to TRBJ2-3, with D tentatively TRBD1 (5 bases). There are 11 residues in the CDR3. Germline V gene lookup returns CDR1 SQVTM and CDR2 ANQGSEA. Trimming shortened V by 8 bases and J by 7 bases, and 13 bases separated the two germline ends. The CDR3 is CSSRGTYTQYF. The CDR3 coding sequence is TGCAGCTCTAGGGGCACTTATACGCAGTATTTT.

This clonotype was detected ten times or more. The chain uses TRBV7-2 and TRBJ2-5; weak D call: TRBD2 (6 bases). The CDR3 extends over 13 amino acids. Trimming took 2 bases from V and 4 from J, leaving 8 bases between them. CDR1 and CDR2 (germline): SGHTA, FQGNSA. Here the CDR3 reads CASSLRRGETQYF. The CDR3 DNA reads TGTGCCAGCAGCTTACGGAGGGGAGAGACCCAGTACTTC. Based on the CDR3 plus reference TRBV7-2 and TRBJ2-5, the full variable domain is GAGVSQSPSNKVTEKGKDVELRCDPISGHTALYWYRQSLGQGLEFLIYFQGNSAPDKSGLPSDRFSAERTGGSVSTLTIQRTQQEDSAVYLCASSLRRGETQYFGPGTRLLVL.

This clonotype was counted ten times or more. This chain joins TRBV7-2 and TRBJ2-5; 7 bases agree with TRBD1. CDR1 and CDR2 (germline): SGHTA, FQGNSA. V dropped 6 bases and J dropped 5; count of bases not matched to a gene: 9. This CDR3 contains 14 residues. The CDR3 DNA follows: TGTGCCAGCAGAAACGCAGGGGGACGGGAGACCCAGTACTTC. As protein: CASRNAGGRETQYF.